Only one count was recorded for the clone carrying this T cell receptor beta chain. Its antigen is unidentified. Generated by immunoSEQ multiplex PCR, the TCRdb table keeps only in-frame clones and is missing some. The sample shows over 100,000 clones, approximately 56% of them seen only once. V lost 4 bases and J 4 bases, leaving 10 bases between the germline ends. Germline CDR1 and CDR2: GTSNPN and SVGIG (reference sequence). The CDR3 is made up of 12 amino acids. The data are from a study of cytotoxic CD8 clonotypes in ibrutinib-treated CLL. Study context: Of a cohort that held around 10 relapsed/refractory and under 16 treatment-naive patients, 17 to 18 were IGHV unmutated.

Findings and caveats of the study: In sustained-remission versus progressing patients, sampling times differed. At progression, clonality fell back toward baseline after rising at ibrutinib response.

The sample was PBMCs, taken after 24 months of ibrutinib treatment. The chain has TRBV30 and TRBJ1-1; the D gene is possibly TRBD1 (6 bases). This clonotype was obtained from a human donor with chronic lymphocytic leukemia. The CDR3, as DNA: TGTGCCTGGACACAGGGACCCACTGAAGCTTTCTTT. This encodes CAWTQGPTEAFF.